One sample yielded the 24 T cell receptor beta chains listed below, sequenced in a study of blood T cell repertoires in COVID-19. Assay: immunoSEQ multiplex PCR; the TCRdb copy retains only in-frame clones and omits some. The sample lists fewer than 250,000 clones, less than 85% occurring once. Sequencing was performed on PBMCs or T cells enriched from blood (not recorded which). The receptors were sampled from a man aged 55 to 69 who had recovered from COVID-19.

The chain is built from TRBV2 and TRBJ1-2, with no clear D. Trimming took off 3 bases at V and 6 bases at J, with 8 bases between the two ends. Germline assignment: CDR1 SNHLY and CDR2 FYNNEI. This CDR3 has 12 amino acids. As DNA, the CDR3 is TGTGCCAGCAGTGACAGAAACAATGGCTACACCTTC. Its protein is CASSDRNNGYTF.

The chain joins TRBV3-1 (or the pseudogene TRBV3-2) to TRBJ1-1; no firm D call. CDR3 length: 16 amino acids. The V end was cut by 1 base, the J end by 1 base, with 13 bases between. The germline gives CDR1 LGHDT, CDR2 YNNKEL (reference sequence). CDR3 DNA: TGTGCCAGCAGCCAAGTTCCTGGGCAGAGGAACACTGAAGCTTTCTTT. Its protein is CASSQVPGQRNTEAFF.

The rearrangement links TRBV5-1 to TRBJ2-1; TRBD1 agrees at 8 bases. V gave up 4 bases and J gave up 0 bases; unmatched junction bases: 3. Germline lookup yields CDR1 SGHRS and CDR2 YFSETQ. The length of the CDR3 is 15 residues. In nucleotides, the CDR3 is TGCGCCAGCAGCGCGGGGACAGGCTCCTACAATGAGCAGTTCTTC. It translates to CASSAGTGSYNEQFF.

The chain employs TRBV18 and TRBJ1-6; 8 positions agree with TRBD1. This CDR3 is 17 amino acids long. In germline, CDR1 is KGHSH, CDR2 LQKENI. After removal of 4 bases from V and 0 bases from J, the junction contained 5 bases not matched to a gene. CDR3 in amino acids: CASSQDRVFSYNSPLHF. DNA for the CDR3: TGTGCCAGCTCACAGGACAGGGTATTCTCCTATAATTCACCCCTCCACTTT.

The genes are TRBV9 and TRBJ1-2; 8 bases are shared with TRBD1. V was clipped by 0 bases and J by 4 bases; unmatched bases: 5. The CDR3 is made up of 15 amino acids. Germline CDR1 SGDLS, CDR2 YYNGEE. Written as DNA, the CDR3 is TGTGCCAGCAGCGTAGATACAGGGGGAGGCTATGGCTACACCTTC. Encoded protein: CASSVDTGGGYGYTF.

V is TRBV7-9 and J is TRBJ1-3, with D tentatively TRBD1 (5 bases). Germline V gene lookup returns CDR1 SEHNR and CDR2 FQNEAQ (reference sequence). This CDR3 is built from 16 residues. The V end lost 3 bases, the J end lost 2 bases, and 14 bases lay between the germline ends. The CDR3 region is CASSLEGLGTGNTIYF. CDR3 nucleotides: TGTGCCAGCAGCTTGGAGGGACTCGGGACTGGAAACACCATATATTTT.

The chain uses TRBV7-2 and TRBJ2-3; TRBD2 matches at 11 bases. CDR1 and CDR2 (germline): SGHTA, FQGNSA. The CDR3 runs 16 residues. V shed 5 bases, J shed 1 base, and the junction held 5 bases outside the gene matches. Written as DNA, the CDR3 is TGTGCCAGCAGCCTTAGCGGGGGGGCGGGCACAGATACGCAGTATTTT. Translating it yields CASSLSGGAGTDTQYF. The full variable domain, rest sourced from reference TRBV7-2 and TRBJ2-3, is GAGVSQSPSNKVTEKGKDVELRCDPISGHTALYWYRQSLGQGLEFLIYFQGNSAPDKSGLPSDRFSAERTGGSVSTLTIQRTQQEDSAVYLCASSLSGGAGTDTQYFGPGTRLTVL.

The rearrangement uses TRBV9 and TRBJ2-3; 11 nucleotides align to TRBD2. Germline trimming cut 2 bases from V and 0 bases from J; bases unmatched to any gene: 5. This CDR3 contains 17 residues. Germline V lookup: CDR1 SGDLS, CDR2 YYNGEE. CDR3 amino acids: CASSVRIAGGSTDTQYF. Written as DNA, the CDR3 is TGTGCCAGCAGCGTCCGCATAGCGGGGGGGAGCACAGATACGCAGTATTTT.

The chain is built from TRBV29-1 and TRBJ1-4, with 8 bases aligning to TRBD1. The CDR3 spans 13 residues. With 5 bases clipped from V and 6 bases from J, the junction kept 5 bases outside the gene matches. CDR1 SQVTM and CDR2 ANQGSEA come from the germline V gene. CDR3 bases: TGCAGCGTTTCTCAGGGGGCTGATGAAAAACTGTTTTTT. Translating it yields CSVSQGADEKLFF.

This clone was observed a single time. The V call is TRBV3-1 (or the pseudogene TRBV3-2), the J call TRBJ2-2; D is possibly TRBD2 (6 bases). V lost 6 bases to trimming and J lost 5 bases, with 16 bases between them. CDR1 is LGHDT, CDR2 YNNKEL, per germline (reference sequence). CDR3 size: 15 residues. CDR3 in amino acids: CASREALAGTGELFF. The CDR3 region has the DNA TGTGCCAGCAGGGAGGCACTAGCAGGGACCGGGGAGCTGTTTTTT.

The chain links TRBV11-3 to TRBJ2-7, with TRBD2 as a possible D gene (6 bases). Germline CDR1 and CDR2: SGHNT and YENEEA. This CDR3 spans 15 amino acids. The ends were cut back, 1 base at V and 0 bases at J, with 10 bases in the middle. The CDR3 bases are TGTGCCAGCAGCTTAGGGAGGGGTAGCTCCTACGAGCAGTACTTC. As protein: CASSLGRGSSYEQYF.

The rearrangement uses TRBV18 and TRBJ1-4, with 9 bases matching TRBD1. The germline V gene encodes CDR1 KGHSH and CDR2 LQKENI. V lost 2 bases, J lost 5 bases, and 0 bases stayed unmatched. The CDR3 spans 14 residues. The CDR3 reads CASSPGTGNEKLFF. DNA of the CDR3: TGTGCCAGCTCACCAGGGACAGGGAATGAAAAACTGTTTTTT. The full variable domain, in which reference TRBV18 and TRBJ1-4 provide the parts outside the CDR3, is NAGVMQNPRHLVRRRGQEARLRCSPMKGHSHVYWYRQLPEEGLKFMVYLQKENIIDESGMPKERFSAEFPKEGPSILRIQQVVRGDSAAYFCASSPGTGNEKLFFGSGTQLSVL.

CDR3 residues: CASKDNFDRGGYTF. As DNA, the CDR3 is TGTGCCAGCAAAGACAATTTCGACAGGGGTGGCTACACCTTC. The gene calls are TRBV6-6 and TRBJ1-2, with TRBD1 matching 8 bases. Germline V gene sequence: CDR1 MNHNY, CDR2 SVGAGI (reference sequence). V gave up 7 bases and J gave up 7 bases; unmatched junction bases: 11. The CDR3 is 14 residues long.

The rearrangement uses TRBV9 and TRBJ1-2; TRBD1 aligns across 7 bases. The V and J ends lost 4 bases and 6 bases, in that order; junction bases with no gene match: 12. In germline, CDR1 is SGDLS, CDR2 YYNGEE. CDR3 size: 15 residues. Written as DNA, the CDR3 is TGTGCCAGCAGCCCAGGGGGACAACCTTCGCATGGCTACACCTTC. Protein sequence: CASSPGGQPSHGYTF.

The DNA for the CDR3 is TGTGCCAGCAGCTCATCCGGGACAGCTTATAATTCACCCCTCCACTTT. Translation: CASSSSGTAYNSPLHF. The chain is built from TRBV7-3 and TRBJ1-6; TRBD1 matches at 7 bases. CDR1 SGHTA and CDR2 FQGTGA come from the germline V gene. This CDR3 contains 16 residues. The J segment lost 4 bases and the V segment lost 4 bases, leaving 7 bases of the junction unmatched.

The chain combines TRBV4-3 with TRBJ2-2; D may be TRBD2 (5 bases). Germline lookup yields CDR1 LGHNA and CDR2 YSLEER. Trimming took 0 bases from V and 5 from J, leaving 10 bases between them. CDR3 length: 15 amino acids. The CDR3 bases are TGCGCCAGCAGCCAAGAGGCCGGGGTGACCGGGGAGCTGTTTTTT. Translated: CASSQEAGVTGELFF.

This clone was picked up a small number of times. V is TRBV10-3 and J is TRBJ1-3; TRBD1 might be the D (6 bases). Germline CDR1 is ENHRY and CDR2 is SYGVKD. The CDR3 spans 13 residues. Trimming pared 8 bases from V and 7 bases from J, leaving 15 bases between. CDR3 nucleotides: TGTGCCATCCGGGAACAGGGACCCAACACCATATATTTT. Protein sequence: CAIREQGPNTIYF.

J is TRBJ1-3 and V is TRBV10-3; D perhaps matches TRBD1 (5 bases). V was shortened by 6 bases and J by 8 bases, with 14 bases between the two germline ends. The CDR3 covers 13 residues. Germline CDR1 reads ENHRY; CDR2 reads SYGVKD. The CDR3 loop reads CAIRGTTGDTIYF. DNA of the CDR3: TGTGCCATCAGGGGGACTACCGGAGACACCATATATTTT.

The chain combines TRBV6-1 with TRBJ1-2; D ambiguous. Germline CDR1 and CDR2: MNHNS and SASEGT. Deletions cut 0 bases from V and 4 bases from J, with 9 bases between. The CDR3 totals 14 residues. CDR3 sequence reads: CASSEARGIYGYTF. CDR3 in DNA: TGTGCCAGCAGTGAAGCCCGCGGTATCTATGGCTACACCTTC.

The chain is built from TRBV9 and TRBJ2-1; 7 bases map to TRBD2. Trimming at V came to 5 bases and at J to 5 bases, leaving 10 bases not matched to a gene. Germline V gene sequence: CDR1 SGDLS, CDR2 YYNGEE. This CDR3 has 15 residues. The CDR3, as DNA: TGTGCCAGCAGTCCGGGGGGAGGGTTGAACAATGAGCAGTTCTTC. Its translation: CASSPGGGLNNEQFF. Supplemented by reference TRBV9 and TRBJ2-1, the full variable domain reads DSGVTQTPKHLITATGQRVTLRCSPRSGDLSVYWYQQSLDQGLQFLIQYYNGEERAKGNILERFSAQQFPDLHSELNLSSLELGDSALYFCASSPGGGLNNEQFFGPGTRLTVL.

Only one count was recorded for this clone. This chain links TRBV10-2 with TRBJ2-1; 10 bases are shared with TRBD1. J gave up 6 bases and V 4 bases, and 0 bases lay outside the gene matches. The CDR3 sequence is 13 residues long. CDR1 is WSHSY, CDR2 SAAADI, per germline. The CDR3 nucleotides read TGCGCCAGCAGTGGACAGGGGGCCAATGAGCAGTTCTTC. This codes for CASSGQGANEQFF.

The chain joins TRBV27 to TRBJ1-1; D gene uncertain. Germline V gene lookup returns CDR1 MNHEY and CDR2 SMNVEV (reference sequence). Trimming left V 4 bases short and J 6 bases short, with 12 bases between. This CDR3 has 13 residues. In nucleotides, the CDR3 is TGTGCCAGCAGTTGGGCCGCAGGCGCTGAAGCTTTCTTT. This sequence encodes CASSWAAGAEAFF.

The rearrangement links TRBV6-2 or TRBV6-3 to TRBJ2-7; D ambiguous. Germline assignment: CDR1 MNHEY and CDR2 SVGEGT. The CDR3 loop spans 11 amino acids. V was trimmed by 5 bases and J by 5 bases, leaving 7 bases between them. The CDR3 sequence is CASSQSHEQYF. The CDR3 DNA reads TGTGCCAGCAGTCAAAGCCACGAGCAGTACTTC.

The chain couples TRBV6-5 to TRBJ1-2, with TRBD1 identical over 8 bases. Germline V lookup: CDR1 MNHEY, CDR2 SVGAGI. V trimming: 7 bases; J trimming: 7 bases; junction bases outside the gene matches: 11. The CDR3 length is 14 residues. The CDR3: CASIAPGGATGYTF. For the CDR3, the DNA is TGTGCCAGCATCGCCCCAGGGGGCGCGACTGGCTACACCTTC.